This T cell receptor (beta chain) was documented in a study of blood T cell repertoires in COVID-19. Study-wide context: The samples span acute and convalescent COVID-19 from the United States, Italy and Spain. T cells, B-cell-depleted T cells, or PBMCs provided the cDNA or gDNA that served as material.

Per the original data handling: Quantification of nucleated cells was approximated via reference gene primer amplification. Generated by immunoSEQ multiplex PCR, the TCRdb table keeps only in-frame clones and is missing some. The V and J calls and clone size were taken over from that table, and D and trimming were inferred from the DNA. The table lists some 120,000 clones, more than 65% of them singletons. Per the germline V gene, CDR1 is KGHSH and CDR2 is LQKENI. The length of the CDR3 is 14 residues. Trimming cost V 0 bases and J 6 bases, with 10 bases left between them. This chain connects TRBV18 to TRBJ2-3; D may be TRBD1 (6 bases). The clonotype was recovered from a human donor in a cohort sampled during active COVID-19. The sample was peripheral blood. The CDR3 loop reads CASSPPGARDTQYF. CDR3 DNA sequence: TGTGCCAGCTCACCACCGGGGGCAAGGGATACGCAGTATTTT. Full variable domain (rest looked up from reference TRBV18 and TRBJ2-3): NAGVMQNPRHLVRRRGQEARLRCSPMKGHSHVYWYRQLPEEGLKFMVYLQKENIIDESGMPKERFSAEFPKEGPSILRIQQVVRGDSAAYFCASSPPGARDTQYFGPGTRLTVL.